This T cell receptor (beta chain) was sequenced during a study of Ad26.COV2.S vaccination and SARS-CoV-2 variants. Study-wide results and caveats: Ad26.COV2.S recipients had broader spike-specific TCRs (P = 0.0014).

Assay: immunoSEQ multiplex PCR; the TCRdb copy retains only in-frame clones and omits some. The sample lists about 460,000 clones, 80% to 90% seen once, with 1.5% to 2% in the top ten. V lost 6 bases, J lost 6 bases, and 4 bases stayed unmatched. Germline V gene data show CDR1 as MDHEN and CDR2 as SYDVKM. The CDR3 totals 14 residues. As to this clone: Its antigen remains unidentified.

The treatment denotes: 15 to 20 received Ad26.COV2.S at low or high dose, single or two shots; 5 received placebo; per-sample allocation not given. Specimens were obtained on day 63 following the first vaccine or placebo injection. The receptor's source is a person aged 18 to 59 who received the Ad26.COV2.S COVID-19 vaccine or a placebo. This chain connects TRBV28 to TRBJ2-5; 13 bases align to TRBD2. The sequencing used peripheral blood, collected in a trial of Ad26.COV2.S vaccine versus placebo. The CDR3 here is CASRLAGGPKTQYF. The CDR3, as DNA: TGTGCCAGCAGACTAGCGGGAGGGCCGAAGACCCAGTACTTC.